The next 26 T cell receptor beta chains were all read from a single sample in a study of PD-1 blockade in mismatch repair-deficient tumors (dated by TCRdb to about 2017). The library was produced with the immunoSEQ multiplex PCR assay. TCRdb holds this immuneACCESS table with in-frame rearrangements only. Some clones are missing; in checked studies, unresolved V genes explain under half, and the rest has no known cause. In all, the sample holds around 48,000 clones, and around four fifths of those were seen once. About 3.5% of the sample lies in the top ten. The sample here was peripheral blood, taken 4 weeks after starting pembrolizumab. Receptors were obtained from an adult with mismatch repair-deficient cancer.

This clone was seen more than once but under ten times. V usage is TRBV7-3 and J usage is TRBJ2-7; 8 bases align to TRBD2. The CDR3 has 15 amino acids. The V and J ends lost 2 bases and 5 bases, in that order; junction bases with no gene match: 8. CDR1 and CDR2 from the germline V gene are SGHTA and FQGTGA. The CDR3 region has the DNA TGTGCCAGCAGCTTAGACAGCGGGAGTATTGACGAGCAGTACTTC. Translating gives CASSLDSGSIDEQYF.

The CDR3 here is CASSQWTGPTEAFF. The CDR3 DNA reads TGTGCCAGCAGCCAATGGACAGGGCCCACTGAAGCTTTCTTT. The chain couples TRBV5-4 to TRBJ1-1; 8 nucleotides line up with TRBD1. V gave up 4 bases and J gave up 4 bases; unmatched junction bases: 6. This CDR3 contains 14 residues. CDR1 and CDR2 (germline): SGHNT, YYREEE (reference sequence).

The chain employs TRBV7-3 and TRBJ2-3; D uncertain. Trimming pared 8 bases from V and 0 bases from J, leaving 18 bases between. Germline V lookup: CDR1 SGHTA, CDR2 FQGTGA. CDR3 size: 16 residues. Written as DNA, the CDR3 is TGTGCCAGCTCTCGCGAGCCGGCCTCTAGCACAGATACGCAGTATTTT. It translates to CASSREPASSTDTQYF.

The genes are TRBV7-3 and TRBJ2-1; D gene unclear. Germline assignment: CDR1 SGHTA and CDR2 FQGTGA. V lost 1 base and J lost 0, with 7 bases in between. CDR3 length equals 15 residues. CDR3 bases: TGTGCCAGCAGCTTAAAGGGCGGCTCCTACAATGAGCAGTTCTTC. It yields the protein CASSLKGGSYNEQFF.

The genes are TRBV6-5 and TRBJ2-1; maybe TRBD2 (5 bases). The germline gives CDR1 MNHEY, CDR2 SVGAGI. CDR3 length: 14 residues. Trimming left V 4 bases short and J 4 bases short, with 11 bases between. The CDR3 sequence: CASSSEGRYNEQFF. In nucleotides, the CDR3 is TGTGCCAGCAGTTCAGAGGGCCGGTACAATGAGCAGTTCTTC.

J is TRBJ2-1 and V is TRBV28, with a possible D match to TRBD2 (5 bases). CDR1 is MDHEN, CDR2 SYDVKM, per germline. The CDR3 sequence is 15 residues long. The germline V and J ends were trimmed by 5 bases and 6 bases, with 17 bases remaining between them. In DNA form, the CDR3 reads TGTGCCAGCAGTCCTCGCCGGGAAATAGGCAATGAGCAGTTCTTC. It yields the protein CASSPRREIGNEQFF.

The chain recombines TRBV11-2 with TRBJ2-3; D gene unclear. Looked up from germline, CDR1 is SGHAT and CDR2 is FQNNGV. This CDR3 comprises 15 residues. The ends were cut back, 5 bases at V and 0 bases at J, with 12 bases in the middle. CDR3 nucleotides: TGTGCCAGCAGCCCAATGGCCTATAGCACAGATACGCAGTATTTT. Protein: CASSPMAYSTDTQYF.

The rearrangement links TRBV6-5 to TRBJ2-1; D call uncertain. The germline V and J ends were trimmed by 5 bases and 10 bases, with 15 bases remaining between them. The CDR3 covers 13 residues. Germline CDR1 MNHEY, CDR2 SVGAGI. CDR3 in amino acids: CASSARWEGEQFF. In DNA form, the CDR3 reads TGTGCCAGCAGTGCCCGCTGGGAAGGCGAGCAGTTCTTC.

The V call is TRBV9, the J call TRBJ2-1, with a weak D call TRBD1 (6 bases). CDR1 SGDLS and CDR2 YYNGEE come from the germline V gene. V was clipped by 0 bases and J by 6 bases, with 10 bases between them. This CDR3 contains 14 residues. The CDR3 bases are TGTGCCAGCAGCGTAGAGGACAGATCCAATGAGCAGTTCTTC. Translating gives CASSVEDRSNEQFF.

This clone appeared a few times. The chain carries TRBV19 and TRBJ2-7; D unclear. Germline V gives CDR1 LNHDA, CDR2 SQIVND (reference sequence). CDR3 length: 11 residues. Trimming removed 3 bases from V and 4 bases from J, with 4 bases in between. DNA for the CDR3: TGTGCCAGTAGTATGGATTACGAGCAGTACTTC. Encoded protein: CASSMDYEQYF.

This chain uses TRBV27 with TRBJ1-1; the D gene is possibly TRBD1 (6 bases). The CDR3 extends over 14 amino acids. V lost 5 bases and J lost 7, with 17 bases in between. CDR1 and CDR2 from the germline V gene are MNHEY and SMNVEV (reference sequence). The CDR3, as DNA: TGTGCCAGCAGTAGTCGGACAGCGTTATTTGAAGCTTTCTTT. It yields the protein CASSSRTALFEAFF.

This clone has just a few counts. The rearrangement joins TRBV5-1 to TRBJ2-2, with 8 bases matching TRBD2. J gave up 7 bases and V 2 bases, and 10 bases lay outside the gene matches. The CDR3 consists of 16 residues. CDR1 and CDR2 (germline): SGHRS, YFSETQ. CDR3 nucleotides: TGCGCCAGCAGCTTACTAGCGGAAGCCAGGGTCGGGGAGCTGTTTTTT. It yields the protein CASSLLAEARVGELFF.

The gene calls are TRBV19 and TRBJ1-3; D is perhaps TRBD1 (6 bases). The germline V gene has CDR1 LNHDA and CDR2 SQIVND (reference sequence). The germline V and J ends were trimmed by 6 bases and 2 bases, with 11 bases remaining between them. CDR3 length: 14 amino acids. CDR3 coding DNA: TGTGCCAGTAGGCCGGGACAAGCTGGAAACACCATATATTTT. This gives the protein CASRPGQAGNTIYF.

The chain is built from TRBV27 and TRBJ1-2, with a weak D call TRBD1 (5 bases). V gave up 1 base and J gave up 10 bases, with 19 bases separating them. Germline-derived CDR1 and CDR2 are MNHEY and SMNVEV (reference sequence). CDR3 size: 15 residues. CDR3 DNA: TGTGCCAGCAGTTTATTAGGCCAACCCGGGACCTCCTACACCTTC. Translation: CASSLLGQPGTSYTF.

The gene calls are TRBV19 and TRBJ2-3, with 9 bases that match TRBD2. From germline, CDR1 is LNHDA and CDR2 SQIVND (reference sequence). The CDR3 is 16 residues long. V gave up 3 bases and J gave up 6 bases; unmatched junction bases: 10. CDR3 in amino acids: CASSISGTSSLDTQYF. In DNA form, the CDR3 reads TGTGCCAGTAGTATCTCCGGGACTAGCAGTTTGGATACGCAGTATTTT. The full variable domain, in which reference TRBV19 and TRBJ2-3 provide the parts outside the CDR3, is DGGITQSPKYLFRKEGQNVTLSCEQNLNHDAMYWYRQDPGQGLRLIYYSQIVNDFQKGDIAEGYSVSREKKESFPLTVTSAQKNPTAFYLCASSISGTSSLDTQYFGPGTRLTVL.

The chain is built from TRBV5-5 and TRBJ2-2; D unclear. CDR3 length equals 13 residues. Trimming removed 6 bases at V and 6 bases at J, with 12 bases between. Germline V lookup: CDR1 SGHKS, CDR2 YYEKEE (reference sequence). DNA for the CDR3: TGTGCCAGCACACTCGCCGTTCCCGGGGAGCTGTTTTTT. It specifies CASTLAVPGELFF.

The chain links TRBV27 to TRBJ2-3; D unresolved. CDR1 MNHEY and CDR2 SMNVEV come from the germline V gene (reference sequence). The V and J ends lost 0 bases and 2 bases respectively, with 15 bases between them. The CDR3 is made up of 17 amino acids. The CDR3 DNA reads TGTGCCAGCAGTTTATCGCCGCCCCGGCCCATCACAGATACGCAGTATTTT. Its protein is CASSLSPPRPITDTQYF.

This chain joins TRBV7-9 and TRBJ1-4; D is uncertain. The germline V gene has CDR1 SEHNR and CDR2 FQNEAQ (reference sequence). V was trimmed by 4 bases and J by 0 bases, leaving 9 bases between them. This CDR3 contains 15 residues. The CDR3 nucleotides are TGTGCCAGCAGCTCTGGTTCCTCAACTAATGAAAAACTGTTTTTT. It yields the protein CASSSGSSTNEKLFF.

The CDR3 protein is CASSPYRESSYNEQFF. The CDR3 DNA is TGTGCCAGCAGCCCCTACAGGGAAAGCTCCTACAATGAGCAGTTCTTC. The chain combines TRBV7-3 with TRBJ2-1, with D possibly matching TRBD1 (6 bases). V dropped 5 bases and J dropped 0 bases, with 14 bases sitting between them. CDR1 is SGHTA and CDR2 is FQGTGA in the germline V gene. This CDR3 has 16 amino acids.

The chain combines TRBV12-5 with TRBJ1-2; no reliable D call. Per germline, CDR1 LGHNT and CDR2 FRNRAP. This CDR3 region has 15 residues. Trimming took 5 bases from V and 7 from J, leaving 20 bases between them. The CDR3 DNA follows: TGTGCTAGTGGTCTCCTGTTGGGAGCCTCAGGTGGCTACACCTTC. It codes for CASGLLLGASGGYTF.

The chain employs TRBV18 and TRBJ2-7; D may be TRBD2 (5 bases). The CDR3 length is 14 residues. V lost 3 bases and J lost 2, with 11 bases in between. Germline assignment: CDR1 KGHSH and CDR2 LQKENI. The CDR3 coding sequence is TGTGCCAGCTCACCTAGCGATCCCCCCTACGAGCAGTACTTC. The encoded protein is CASSPSDPPYEQYF. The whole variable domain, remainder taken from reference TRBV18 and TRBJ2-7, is NAGVMQNPRHLVRRRGQEARLRCSPMKGHSHVYWYRQLPEEGLKFMVYLQKENIIDESGMPKERFSAEFPKEGPSILRIQQVVRGDSAAYFCASSPSDPPYEQYFGPGTRLTVT.

The CDR3 loop reads CASSLGTGYDQPQHF. CDR3 in DNA: TGTGCCAGCAGTTTAGGGACAGGGTACGATCAGCCCCAGCATTTT. The chain links TRBV27 to TRBJ1-5, with TRBD1 matching over 9 bases. Trimming removed 2 bases from V and 5 bases from J; junction bases left unmatched: 4. CDR3 size: 15 residues. Looked up from germline, CDR1 is MNHEY and CDR2 is SMNVEV (reference sequence).

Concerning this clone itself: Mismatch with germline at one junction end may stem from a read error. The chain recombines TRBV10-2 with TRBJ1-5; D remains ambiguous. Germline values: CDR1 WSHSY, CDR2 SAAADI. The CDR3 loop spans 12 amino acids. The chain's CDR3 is CASSEYLSPANF. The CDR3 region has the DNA TGCGCCAGCAGTGAGTACTTGTCCCCGGCGAATTTT.

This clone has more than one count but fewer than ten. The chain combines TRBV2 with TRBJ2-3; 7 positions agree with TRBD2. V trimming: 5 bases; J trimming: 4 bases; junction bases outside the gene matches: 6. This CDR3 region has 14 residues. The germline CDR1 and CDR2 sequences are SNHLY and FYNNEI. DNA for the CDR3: TGTGCCAGCAGTCACCCGGGAGGCGCAGATACGCAGTATTTT. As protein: CASSHPGGADTQYF.

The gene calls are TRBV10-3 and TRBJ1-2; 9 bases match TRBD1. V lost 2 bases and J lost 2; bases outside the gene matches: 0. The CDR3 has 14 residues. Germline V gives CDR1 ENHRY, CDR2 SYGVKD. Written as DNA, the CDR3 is TGTGCCATCAGTGAGGGGACAGGGAACTATGGCTACACCTTC. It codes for CAISEGTGNYGYTF.

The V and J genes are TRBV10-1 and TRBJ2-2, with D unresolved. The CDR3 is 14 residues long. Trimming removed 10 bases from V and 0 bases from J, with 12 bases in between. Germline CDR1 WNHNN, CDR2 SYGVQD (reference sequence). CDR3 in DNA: TGCGCCACCCGTGACGGAGCGAACACCGGGGAGCTGTTTTTT. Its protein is CATRDGANTGELFF.